A single count supports the clone carrying this TCR beta chain. Assay: immunoSEQ multiplex PCR; the TCRdb copy retains only in-frame clones and omits some. The sample carries 67,000 or so clones, more than 65% recorded once. CDR3 length: 16 residues. CDR1 and CDR2 (germline): SGHVS, FNYEAQ. V dropped 4 bases and J dropped 5 bases, with 19 bases sitting between them. These data belong to a study of blood T cell repertoires in COVID-19. What was sequenced was peripheral blood. This TCR was recovered from a woman in her seventies with acute or convalescent COVID-19. The V and J genes are TRBV7-6 and TRBJ2-3; the D gene is possibly TRBD2 (5 bases). For the CDR3, the DNA is TGTGCCAGCAGCTCGACTACCGGGGTTCTTAGAGATACGCAGTATTTT. As protein: CASSSTTGVLRDTQYF.